Detailed here is one T cell receptor beta chain. The CDR3 spans 15 residues. Germline assignment: CDR1 DFQATT and CDR2 SNEGSKA (reference sequence). With 6 bases clipped from V and 1 base from J, the junction kept 10 bases outside the gene matches. The second PCR ran about 6 to 12 cycles with a sample-barcoded 5' primer and J-beta primers. TCRdb re-called the 5' RACE reads through MiXCR, storing one row per CDR3 protein. This sample yields about a million distinct CDR3 sequences, of which more than 30% are seen a single time; about 12% belongs to the top ten. This entry belongs to a study of blood T cells in healthy people across ages.

The sequenced sample consisted of blood. The chain has TRBV20-1 and TRBJ2-3, with 7 bases fitting TRBD2. The sequence was collected from a man younger than 30 in good health. The CDR3 protein is CSASGPAGRTDTQYF. The CDR3, as DNA: TGCAGTGCCTCGGGCCCAGCGGGACGCACAGATACGCAGTATTTT.